This T cell receptor (beta chain) was sequenced in a study of radiation and T cells in renal cell carcinoma. As for the study in general: Nephrectomy followed 15 Gy stereotactic body radiation by 4 weeks.

This table comes from immunoSEQ multiplex PCR, and its TCRdb copy is limited to in-frame clones, with some not included. This table holds 140,000 to 150,000 clones, less than 90% found once. Time point described: baseline pretreatment blood. Regarding treatment: 15 Gy SBRT to primary tumor, nephrectomy 4 weeks later. The tumor was a clear cell renal cell carcinoma. General observations from the study: Top tumor clonotypes rose in blood 2 weeks post-radiation, then contracted.

On this clone itself: What it binds is not known.

The TCR originated in a woman aged 70-85 years with renal cell carcinoma. The source material was blood, sampled from a patient whose treatment included radiotherapy and nephrectomy.

CDR3 in DNA: TGTGCCAGCAGTTTTGAGGCTCCAGATACGCAGTATTTT. Its translation is CASSFEAPDTQYF. The chain has TRBV28 and TRBJ2-3; D not resolved. CDR1 and CDR2 (germline): MDHEN, SYDVKM. Trimming shortened V by 3 bases and J by 4 bases, and 8 bases separated the two germline ends. The CDR3 runs to 13 residues.